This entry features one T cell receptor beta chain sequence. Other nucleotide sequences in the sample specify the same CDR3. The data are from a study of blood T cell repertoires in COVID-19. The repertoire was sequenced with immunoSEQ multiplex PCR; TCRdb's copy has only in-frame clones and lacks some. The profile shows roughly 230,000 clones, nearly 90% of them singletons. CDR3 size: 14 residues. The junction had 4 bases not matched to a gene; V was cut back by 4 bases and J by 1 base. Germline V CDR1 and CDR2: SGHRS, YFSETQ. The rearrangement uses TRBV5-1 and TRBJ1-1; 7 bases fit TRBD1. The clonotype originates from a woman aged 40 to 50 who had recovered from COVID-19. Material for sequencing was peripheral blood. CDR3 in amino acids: CASSLGTANTEAFF. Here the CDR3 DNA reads TGCGCCAGCAGCCTCGGGACAGCGAACACTGAAGCTTTCTTT.